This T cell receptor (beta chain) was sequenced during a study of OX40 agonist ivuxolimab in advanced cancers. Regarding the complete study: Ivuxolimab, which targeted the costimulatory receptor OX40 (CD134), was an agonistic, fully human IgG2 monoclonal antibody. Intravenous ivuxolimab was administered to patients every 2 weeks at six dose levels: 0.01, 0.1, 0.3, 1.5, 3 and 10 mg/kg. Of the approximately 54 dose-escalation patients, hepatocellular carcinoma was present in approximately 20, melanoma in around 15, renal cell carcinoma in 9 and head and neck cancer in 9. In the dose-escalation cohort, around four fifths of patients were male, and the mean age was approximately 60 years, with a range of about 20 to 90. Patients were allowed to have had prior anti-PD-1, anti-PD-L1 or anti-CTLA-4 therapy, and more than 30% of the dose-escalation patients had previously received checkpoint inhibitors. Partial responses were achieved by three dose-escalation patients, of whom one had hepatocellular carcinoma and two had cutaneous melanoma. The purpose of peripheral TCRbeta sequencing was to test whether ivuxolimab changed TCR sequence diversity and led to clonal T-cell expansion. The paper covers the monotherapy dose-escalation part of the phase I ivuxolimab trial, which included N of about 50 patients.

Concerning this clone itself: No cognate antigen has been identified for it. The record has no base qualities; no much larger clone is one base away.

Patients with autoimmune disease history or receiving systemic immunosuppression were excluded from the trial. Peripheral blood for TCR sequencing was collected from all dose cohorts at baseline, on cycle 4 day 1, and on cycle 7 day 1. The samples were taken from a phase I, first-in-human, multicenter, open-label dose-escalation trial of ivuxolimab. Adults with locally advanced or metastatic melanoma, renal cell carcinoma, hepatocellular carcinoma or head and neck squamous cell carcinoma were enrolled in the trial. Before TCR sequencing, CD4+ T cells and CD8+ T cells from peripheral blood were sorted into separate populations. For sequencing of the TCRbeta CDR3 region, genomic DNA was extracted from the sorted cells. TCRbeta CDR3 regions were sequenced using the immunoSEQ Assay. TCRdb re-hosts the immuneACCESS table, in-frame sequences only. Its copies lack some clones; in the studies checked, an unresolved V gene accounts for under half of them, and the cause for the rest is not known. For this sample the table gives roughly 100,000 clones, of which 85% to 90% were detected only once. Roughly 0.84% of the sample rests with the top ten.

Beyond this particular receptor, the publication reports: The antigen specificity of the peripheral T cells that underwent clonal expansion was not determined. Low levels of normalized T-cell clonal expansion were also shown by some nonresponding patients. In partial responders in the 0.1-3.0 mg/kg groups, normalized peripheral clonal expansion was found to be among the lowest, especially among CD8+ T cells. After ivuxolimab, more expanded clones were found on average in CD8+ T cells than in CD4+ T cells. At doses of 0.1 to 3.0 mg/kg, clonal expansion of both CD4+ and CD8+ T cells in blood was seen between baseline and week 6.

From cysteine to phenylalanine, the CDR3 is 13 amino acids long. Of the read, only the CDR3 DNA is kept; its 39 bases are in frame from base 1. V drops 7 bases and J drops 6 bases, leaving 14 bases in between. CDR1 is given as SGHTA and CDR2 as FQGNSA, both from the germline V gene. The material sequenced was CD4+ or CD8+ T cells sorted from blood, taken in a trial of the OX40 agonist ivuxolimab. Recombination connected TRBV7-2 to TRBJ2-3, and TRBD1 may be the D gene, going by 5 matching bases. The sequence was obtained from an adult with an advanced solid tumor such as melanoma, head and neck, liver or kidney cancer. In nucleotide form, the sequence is TGTGCCAGCACCAGGGAAAACGGCGATACGCAGTATTTT. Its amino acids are CASTRENGDTQYF.